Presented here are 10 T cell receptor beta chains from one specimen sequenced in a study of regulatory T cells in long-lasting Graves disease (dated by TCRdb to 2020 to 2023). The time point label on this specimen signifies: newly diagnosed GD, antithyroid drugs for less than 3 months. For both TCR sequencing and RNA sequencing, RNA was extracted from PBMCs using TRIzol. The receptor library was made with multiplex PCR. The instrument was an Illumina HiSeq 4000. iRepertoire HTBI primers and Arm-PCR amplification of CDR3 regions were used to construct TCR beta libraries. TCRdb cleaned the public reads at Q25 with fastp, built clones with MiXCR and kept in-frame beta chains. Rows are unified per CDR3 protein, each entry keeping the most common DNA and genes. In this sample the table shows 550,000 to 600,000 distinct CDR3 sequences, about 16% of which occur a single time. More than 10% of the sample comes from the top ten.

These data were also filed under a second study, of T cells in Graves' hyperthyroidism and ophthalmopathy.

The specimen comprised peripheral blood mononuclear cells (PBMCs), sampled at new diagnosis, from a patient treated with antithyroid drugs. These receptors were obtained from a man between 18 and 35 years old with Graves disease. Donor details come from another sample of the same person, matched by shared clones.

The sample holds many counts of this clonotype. DNA of the CDR3: TGCGCCAGCAGCCCTCAGGGTACCCAAGAGACCCAGTACTTC. It is translated as CASSPQGTQETQYF. V and J are TRBV5-1 and TRBJ2-5, with D perhaps matching TRBD1 (5 bases). Deletions cut 4 bases from V and 1 base from J, with 11 bases between. Germline CDR1 and CDR2: SGHRS and YFSETQ. This CDR3 has 14 amino acids.

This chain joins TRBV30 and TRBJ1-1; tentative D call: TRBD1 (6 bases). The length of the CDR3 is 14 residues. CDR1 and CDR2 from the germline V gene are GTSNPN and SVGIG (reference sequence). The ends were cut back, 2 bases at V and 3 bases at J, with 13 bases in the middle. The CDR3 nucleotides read TGTGCCTGGAGTTTTTCGACAGGACACACTGAAGCTTTCTTT. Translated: CAWSFSTGHTEAFF.

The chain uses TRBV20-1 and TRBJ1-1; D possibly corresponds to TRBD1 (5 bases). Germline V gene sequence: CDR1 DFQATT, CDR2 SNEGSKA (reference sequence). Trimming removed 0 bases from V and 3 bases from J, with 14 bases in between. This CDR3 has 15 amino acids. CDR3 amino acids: CSARDFGGSHTEAFF. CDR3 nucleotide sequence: TGCAGTGCTAGAGATTTCGGGGGTAGTCACACTGAAGCTTTCTTT.

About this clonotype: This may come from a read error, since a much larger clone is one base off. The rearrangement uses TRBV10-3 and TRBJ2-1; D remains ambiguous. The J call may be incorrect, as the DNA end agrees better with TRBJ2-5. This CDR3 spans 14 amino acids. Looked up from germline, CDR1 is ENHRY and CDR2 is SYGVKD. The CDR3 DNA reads TGTGCCATCAGTGGGTCGAGGAGACAAGAGACCCAGTACTTC. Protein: CAISGSRRQETQYF.

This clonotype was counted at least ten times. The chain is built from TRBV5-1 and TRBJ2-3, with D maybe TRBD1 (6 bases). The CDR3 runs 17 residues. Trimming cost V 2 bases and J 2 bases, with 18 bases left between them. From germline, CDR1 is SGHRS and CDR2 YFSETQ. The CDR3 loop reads CASSFGGGGAPTDTQYF. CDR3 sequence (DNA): TGCGCCAGCAGCTTTGGTGGGGGCGGAGCGCCCACAGATACGCAGTATTTT.

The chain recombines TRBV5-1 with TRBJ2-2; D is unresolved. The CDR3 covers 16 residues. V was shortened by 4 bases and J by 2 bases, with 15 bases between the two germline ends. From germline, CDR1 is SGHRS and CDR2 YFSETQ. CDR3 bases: TGCGCCAGCAGCGCCGCCCTCGGTCCCAACACCGGGGAGCTGTTTTTT. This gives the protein CASSAALGPNTGELFF.

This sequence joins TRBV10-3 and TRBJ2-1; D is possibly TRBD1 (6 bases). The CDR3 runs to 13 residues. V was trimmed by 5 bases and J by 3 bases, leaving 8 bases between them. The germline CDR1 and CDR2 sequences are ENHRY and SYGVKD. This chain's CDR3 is CAISLDSYNEQFF. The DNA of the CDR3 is TGTGCCATCAGTTTGGACAGCTACAATGAGCAGTTCTTC.

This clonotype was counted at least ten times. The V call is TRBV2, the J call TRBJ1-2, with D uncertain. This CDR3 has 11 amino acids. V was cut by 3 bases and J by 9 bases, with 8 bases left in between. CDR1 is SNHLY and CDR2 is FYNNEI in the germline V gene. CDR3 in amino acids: CASSEKGSYTF. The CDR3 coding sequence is TGTGCCAGCAGTGAGAAGGGCAGCTACACCTTC.

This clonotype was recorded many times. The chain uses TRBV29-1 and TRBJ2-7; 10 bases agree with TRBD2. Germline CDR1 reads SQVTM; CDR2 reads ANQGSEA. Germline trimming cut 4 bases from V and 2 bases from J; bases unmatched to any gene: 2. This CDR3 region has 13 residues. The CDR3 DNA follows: TGCAGCGTTGTAGGGACTAGCGCCTACGAGCAGTACTTC. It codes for CSVVGTSAYEQYF.

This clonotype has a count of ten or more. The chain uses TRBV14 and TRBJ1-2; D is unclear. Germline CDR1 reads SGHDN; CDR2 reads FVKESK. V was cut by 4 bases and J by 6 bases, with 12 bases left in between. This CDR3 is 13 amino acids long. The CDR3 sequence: CASSPRSVDGYTF. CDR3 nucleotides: TGTGCCAGCAGCCCCCGTTCGGTCGATGGCTACACCTTC.